This entry lists 7 T cell receptor beta chains sequenced from one sample in a study of T cell responses to AZD1222 COVID-19 vaccine. The method was immunoSEQ multiplex PCR; TCRdb's version includes in-frame clones alone and lacks a portion of them. The table lists some 98,000 clones, roughly 90% of them singletons. The sequencing used peripheral blood, collected 28 days after the second AZD1222 dose. These receptors were obtained from an adult who received the AZD1222 COVID-19 vaccine.

This sequence joins TRBV18 and TRBJ2-2, with TRBD1 matching over 9 bases. This CDR3 has 16 amino acids. The germline V gene has CDR1 KGHSH and CDR2 LQKENI. V dropped 0 bases and J dropped 3; count of bases not matched to a gene: 2. The CDR3 reads CASSPPRQGDTGELFF. As DNA, the CDR3 is TGTGCCAGCTCACCACCGAGACAGGGGGACACCGGGGAGCTGTTTTTT.

The rearrangement uses TRBV30 and TRBJ1-1; 9 nucleotides line up with TRBD1. The CDR3 runs 14 residues. V was pared by 8 bases and J by 1 base, with 8 bases of the junction left unmatched. The germline CDR1 and CDR2 sequences are GTSNPN and SVGIG (reference sequence). CDR3 nucleotides: TGTGCCGGGACAGGGCATCGGGGGAACACTGAAGCTTTCTTT. It specifies CAGTGHRGNTEAFF. The full variable domain, completed using reference TRBV30 and TRBJ1-1, is SQTIHQWPATLVQPVGSPLSLECTVEGTSNPNLYWYRQAAGRGLQLLFYSVGIGQISSEVPQNLSASRPQDRQFILSSKKLLLSDSGFYLCAGTGHRGNTEAFFGQGTRLTVV.

V usage is TRBV5-1 and J usage is TRBJ2-1; D gene uncertain. This CDR3 is 16 amino acids long. V gave up 1 base and J gave up 0 bases, with 11 bases separating them. From germline, CDR1 is SGHRS and CDR2 YFSETQ. The DNA for the CDR3 is TGCGCCAGCAGCTTGAATGGCCCGAGCTCCTACAATGAGCAGTTCTTC. Its translation: CASSLNGPSSYNEQFF.

This chain connects TRBV7-9 to TRBJ1-4; a possible D gene is TRBD1 (6 bases). The CDR3 is 16 amino acids. With 5 bases removed from V and 0 bases from J, the gap between germline ends came to 13 bases. In germline, CDR1 is SEHNR, CDR2 FQNEAQ (reference sequence). This chain's CDR3 is CASSTTTGSTNEKLFF. In nucleotides, the CDR3 is TGTGCCAGCAGCACCACCACAGGGTCAACTAATGAAAAACTGTTTTTT.

The chain carries TRBV23-1 and TRBJ2-2; 10 bases fit TRBD1. TRBV23-1 is an ORF, and what it does is uncertain. The V segment lost 4 bases and the J segment 3 bases; nucleotides outside the gene matches: 8. The CDR3 loop spans 17 amino acids. This CDR3 reads CASSLIPGTGDTGELFF. The CDR3 DNA reads as TGCGCCAGCAGTCTAATTCCCGGGACAGGGGACACCGGGGAGCTGTTTTTT.

CDR3 sequence (DNA): TGTGCCAGCAGCGTAGTCTCCCGACCGCGGGAGAGATCCGGGGCAAGCACCGGGGAGCTGTTTTTT. It translates to CASSVVSRPRERSGASTGELFF. This chain uses TRBV9 with TRBJ2-2, with TRBD2 matching 7 bases. V gave up 0 bases and J gave up 4 bases; unmatched junction bases: 24. Germline assignment: CDR1 SGDLS and CDR2 YYNGEE. This CDR3 has 22 residues.

V is TRBV30 and J is TRBJ1-5; the D is unclear. The CDR3 totals 13 residues. The germline gives CDR1 GTSNPN, CDR2 SVGIG (reference sequence). The V end lost 1 base, the J end lost 4 bases, and 8 bases lay between the germline ends. CDR3 region: CAWSAQGNQPQHF. CDR3 DNA: TGTGCCTGGAGTGCACAAGGGAATCAGCCCCAGCATTTT.